One sample yielded the 4 T cell receptor beta chains listed below, sequenced in a study of T cells in Graves' hyperthyroidism and ophthalmopathy (dated by TCRdb to the late 2010s). Library creation used multiplex PCR. Sequencing took place on an Illumina HiSeq 2000. Amplification of TCR beta CDR3 regions was carried out from RNA transcripts. A first-round RT-PCR of the TCR CDR3 used the HTBI primer set with the Qiagen OneStep RT-PCR kit. TCRdb handled the public reads itself, with Q25 trimming in fastp and clone calling in MiXCR, and kept productive beta chains. One record per CDR3 amino acid sequence lists the most common genes and DNA. This sample has hundreds of thousands of distinct CDR3 sequences in its table, and roughly 15% of those were observed once. The top ten hold 25% to 30% of the sample. Sequencing used blood. The receptors here all came from a woman aged 18-29 years with Graves' ophthalmopathy.

This clonotype was seen ten or more times. V is TRBV3-1 and J is TRBJ2-1, with 7 bases fitting TRBD1. The CDR3 covers 18 residues. In germline, CDR1 is LGHDT, CDR2 YNNKEL (reference sequence). Germline trimming cut 3 bases from V and 0 bases from J; bases unmatched to any gene: 11. The CDR3 DNA sequence: TGTGCCAGCAGCCAGCCGACAGGGCTTTCTTACTCCTACAATGAGCAGTTCTTC. This sequence encodes CASSQPTGLSYSYNEQFF.

This clonotype was recorded at least ten times. The genes are TRBV11-2 and TRBJ1-2; D gene ambiguous. Between the trimmed V and J ends, which lost 1 base and 4 bases, there was a span of 10 bases. Looked up from germline, CDR1 is SGHAT and CDR2 is FQNNGV. The CDR3 spans 14 residues. CDR3 residues: CASSLGSPLYGYTF. CDR3 in DNA: TGTGCCAGCAGCTTAGGGTCGCCACTCTATGGCTACACCTTC.

This clonotype was found many times. The J gene is TRBJ1-5, the V gene TRBV3-1; D call uncertain. The V end lost 6 bases, the J end lost 4 bases, and 10 bases lay between the germline ends. Per the germline V gene, CDR1 is LGHDT and CDR2 is YNNKEL (reference sequence). There are 13 residues in the CDR3. CDR3 DNA: TGTGCCAGCAGGCCCTCAACGAATCAGCCCCAGCATTTT. Translation: CASRPSTNQPQHF.

This rearrangement joins TRBV6-1 to TRBJ2-7, with D possibly TRBD1 on 6 matching bases. The ends were cut back, 0 bases at V and 3 bases at J, with 9 bases in the middle. The length of the CDR3 is 14 residues. Germline V gene data show CDR1 as MNHNS and CDR2 as SASEGT. The CDR3 sequence is CASSEARGGYEQYF. The CDR3 DNA follows: TGTGCCAGCAGTGAAGCCAGGGGTGGCTACGAGCAGTACTTC.